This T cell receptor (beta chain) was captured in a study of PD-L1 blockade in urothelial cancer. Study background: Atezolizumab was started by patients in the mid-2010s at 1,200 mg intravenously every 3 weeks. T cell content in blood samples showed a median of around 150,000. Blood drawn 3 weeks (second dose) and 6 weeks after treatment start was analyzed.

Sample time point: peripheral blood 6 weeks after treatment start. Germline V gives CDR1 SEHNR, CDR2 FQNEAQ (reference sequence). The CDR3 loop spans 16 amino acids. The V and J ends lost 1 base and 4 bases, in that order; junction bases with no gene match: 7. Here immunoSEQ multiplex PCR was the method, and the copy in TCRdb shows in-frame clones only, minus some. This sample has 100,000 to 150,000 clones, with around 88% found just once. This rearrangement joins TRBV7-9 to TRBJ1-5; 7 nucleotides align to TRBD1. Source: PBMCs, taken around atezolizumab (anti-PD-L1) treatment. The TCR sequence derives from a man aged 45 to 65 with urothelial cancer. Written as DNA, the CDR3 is TGTGCCAGCAGCTTAGAGGGGACAGTTCCTAATCAGCCCCAGCATTTT. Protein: CASSLEGTVPNQPQHF. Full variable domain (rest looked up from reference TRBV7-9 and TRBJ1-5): DTGVSQNPRHKITKRGQNVTFRCDPISEHNRLYWYRQTLGQGPEFLTYFQNEAQLEKSRLLSDRFSAERPKGSFSTLEIQRTEQGDSAMYLCASSLEGTVPNQPQHFGDGTRLSIL.